This section outlines one T cell receptor (beta chain) sequence together with its context. Its antigen is not known. The sample originates from a study of cytomegalovirus exposure and HLA in healthy donors. Losses at the gene ends were 7 bases for V and 4 bases for J; bases not matched to a gene: 8. Germline V lookup: CDR1 MNHNS, CDR2 SASEGT. There are 14 residues in the CDR3. It was with 60 Vbeta and 13 Jbeta primers that the PCR ran. The table came from immunoSEQ multiplex PCR; TCRdb's copy has only in-frame clones and leaves some out. Of 65,000 to 100,000 clones listed, 75% are singletons. General study findings and limits: Across donors, sequencing depth was assumed by presence/absence analyses to be roughly uniform.

Material for sequencing was PBMCs. The sequence derives from a man aged 35-49 years in good health and CMV-seronegative. The chain is built from TRBV6-1 and TRBJ2-3; 7 positions agree with TRBD2. CDR3 coding DNA: TGTGCCAGCACGGCCACGGGGGGTGCAGATACGCAGTATTTT. Translating it yields CASTATGGADTQYF.